Below are 21 T cell receptor beta chains sequenced from a single sample in a study of blood T cells in healthy people across ages. Using a J-beta primer mix together with a sample-barcoded 5' primer, a second PCR was run for roughly 6 to 11 cycles. From the 5' RACE reads, TCRdb called clonotypes with MiXCR, one entry per CDR3 protein. The sample has just over 1 million distinct CDR3 sequences; under 55% are singletons. The sequenced sample consisted of blood. The receptors derive from a woman aged 55 to 70 in good health.

The V gene is TRBV9, the J gene TRBJ2-6; D uncertain. CDR1 is SGDLS, CDR2 YYNGEE, per germline. The CDR3 consists of 15 residues. V dropped 6 bases and J dropped 2 bases, with 12 bases sitting between them. CDR3 residues: CASTREDTGANVLTF. The CDR3 DNA reads as TGTGCCAGCACCAGAGAAGACACTGGGGCCAACGTCCTGACTTTC.

This clonotype showed up just a few times. This chain connects TRBV29-1 to TRBJ2-6; no definite D call. Germline V gives CDR1 SQVTM, CDR2 ANQGSEA. CDR3 size: 13 residues. Trimming removed 6 bases from V and 1 base from J, with 7 bases in between. CDR3 region: CSVEHSGANVLTF. CDR3 nucleotide sequence: TGCAGCGTCGAGCATTCTGGGGCCAACGTCCTGACTTTC.

The chain has TRBV20-1 and TRBJ2-7; 10 bases match TRBD2. The junction had 20 bases not matched to a gene; V was cut back by 4 bases and J by 2 bases. The CDR3 is 19 amino acids. Germline CDR1 DFQATT, CDR2 SNEGSKA (reference sequence). CDR3: CSANKNLAGEVREAYEQYF. In DNA form, the CDR3 reads TGCAGTGCTAACAAGAATCTAGCGGGAGAAGTAAGGGAGGCCTACGAGCAGTACTTC.

The V and J genes are TRBV7-9 and TRBJ2-5, with a tentative D call TRBD2 (5 bases). Germline lookup yields CDR1 SEHNR and CDR2 FQNEAQ (reference sequence). Between the trimmed V and J ends, which lost 5 bases and 11 bases, there was a span of 21 bases. This CDR3 region has 14 residues. The CDR3 nucleotides are TGTGCCAGCAGCCCGCTGGGAGAGGCAAATGAGCAGTACTTC. Protein sequence: CASSPLGEANEQYF.

In this sample, this clonotype turned up a few times. The CDR3 loop is CASSLEAGGLYNEQFF. CDR3 sequence (DNA): TGTGCCAGCAGTTTAGAAGCGGGAGGGCTCTACAATGAGCAGTTCTTC. The chain is built from TRBV27 and TRBJ2-1; TRBD2 matches 10 bases. Germline V gene data show CDR1 as MNHEY and CDR2 as SMNVEV (reference sequence). This CDR3 has 16 amino acids. J was trimmed by 3 bases and V by 2 bases; bases with no gene match: 4.

This chain links TRBV20-1 with TRBJ2-3; the match to TRBD2 covers 12 bases. The CDR3 has 17 amino acids. Looked up from germline, CDR1 is DFQATT and CDR2 is SNEGSKA (reference sequence). V lost 2 bases, J lost 0 bases, and 6 bases stayed unmatched. CDR3 region: CSARLLAGGTSTDTQYF. DNA for the CDR3: TGCAGTGCTAGACTCCTAGCGGGAGGGACTAGCACAGATACGCAGTATTTT.

The chain has TRBV20-1 and TRBJ2-3; 7 bases line up with TRBD2. The CDR3 runs to 14 residues. The J segment lost 4 bases and the V segment lost 4 bases, leaving 8 bases of the junction unmatched. The germline V gene encodes CDR1 DFQATT and CDR2 SNEGSKA (reference sequence). This CDR3 reads CSATGGRGADTQYF. The CDR3 DNA reads as TGCAGTGCTACCGGAGGCCGGGGGGCAGATACGCAGTATTTT.

The CDR3 DNA follows: TGCAGCGTTGCCCCGCCCGGGACTAGCGGAGGGTACACAGATACGCAGTATTTT. Translated, it gives CSVAPPGTSGGYTDTQYF. This rearrangement joins TRBV29-1 to TRBJ2-3; 11 bases fit TRBD2. After removal of 4 bases from V and 2 bases from J, the junction contained 14 bases not matched to a gene. Germline V gene lookup returns CDR1 SQVTM and CDR2 ANQGSEA. CDR3 length equals 18 residues.

The rearrangement joins TRBV5-1 to TRBJ2-1; possibly TRBD2 for D (5 bases). Germline V CDR1 and CDR2: SGHRS, YFSETQ. CDR3 length: 12 amino acids. V shed 4 bases and J shed 13 bases, with 15 bases lying between them. DNA for the CDR3: TGCGCCAGCAGCCCTGGGAGCGACATTCAGTTCTTC. Its protein product is CASSPGSDIQFF.

V usage is TRBV12-3 or TRBV12-4 and J usage is TRBJ1-2, with D hard to call. Between the trimmed V and J ends, which lost 6 bases and 0 bases, there was a span of 14 bases. CDR3 size: 15 residues. CDR3 sequence: CASSSGPLANYGYTF. CDR3 nucleotides: TGTGCCAGCAGCTCCGGACCGTTAGCTAACTATGGCTACACCTTC.

The sample holds a few counts of this clonotype. This chain connects TRBV2 to TRBJ2-3; D remains unclear. The V end was cut by 9 bases, the J end by 3 bases, with 7 bases between. Germline CDR1 and CDR2: SNHLY and FYNNEI. This CDR3 has 11 amino acids. The CDR3: CASDLTDTQYF. DNA of the CDR3: TGTGCCAGTGACCTGACAGATACGCAGTATTTT. Complete variable domain (other parts from reference TRBV2 and TRBJ2-3): EPEVTQTPSHQVTQMGQEVILRCVPISNHLYFYWYRQILGQKVEFLVSFYNNEISEKSEIFDDQFSVERPDGSNFTLKIRSTKLEDSAMYFCASDLTDTQYFGPGTRLTVL.

The sample holds a few counts of this clonotype. CDR3 bases: TGTGCCACCAGCAGGGATACAGGGACTGGGGCCAACGTCCTGACTTTC. It codes for CATSRDTGTGANVLTF. The rearrangement uses TRBV15 and TRBJ2-6; D is possibly TRBD1 (6 bases). Per germline, CDR1 LNHNV and CDR2 YYDKDF (reference sequence). This CDR3 is built from 16 residues. Trimming left V 3 bases short and J 2 bases short, with 11 bases between.

The chain uses TRBV27 and TRBJ2-5; D is undetermined. The tail of the sequence fits TRBJ2-7 better, so the J call may be wrong. This CDR3 is 13 amino acids long. The germline V gene encodes CDR1 MNHEY and CDR2 SMNVEV (reference sequence). The CDR3 DNA reads as TGTGCCAGCAGTGTCAGCCCCACCAGCGAGCAGTACTTC. This encodes CASSVSPTSEQYF.

This chain connects TRBV5-1 to TRBJ2-1, with D tentatively TRBD2 (6 bases). Trimming left V 2 bases short and J 9 bases short, with 12 bases between. Germline assignment: CDR1 SGHRS and CDR2 YFSETQ. CDR3 size: 13 residues. The CDR3 loop reads CASSLPGDTEQFF. For the CDR3, the DNA is TGCGCCAGCAGCTTACCGGGAGACACTGAGCAGTTCTTC. Looking up the rest from reference TRBV5-1 and TRBJ2-1 gives the full variable domain: KAGVTQTPRYLIKTRGQQVTLSCSPISGHRSVSWYQQTPGQGLQFLFEYFSETQRNKGNFPGRFSGRQFSNSRSEMNVSTLELGDSALYLCASSLPGDTEQFFGPGTRLTVL.

The chain links TRBV21-1 to TRBJ1-5. TRBV21-1 corresponds to a pseudogene. The CDR3 extends over 16 amino acids. The DNA for the CDR3 is TGTGCCAGCTTATTAGGGTGGAAAGAAGTAACTCAGCCCCAGCATTTT. Translation: CASLLGWKEVTQPQHF.

For the CDR3, the DNA is TGCGCCAGCAGTGGAAGAGGACAGTACAATGAGCAGTTCTTC. Its protein product is CASSGRGQYNEQFF. This rearrangement joins TRBV10-2 to TRBJ2-1; possibly TRBD1 for D (6 bases). Germline V gene sequence: CDR1 WSHSY, CDR2 SAAADI. With 4 bases removed from V and 4 bases from J, the gap between germline ends came to 11 bases. There are 14 residues in the CDR3.

The V call is TRBV6-5, the J call TRBJ2-1; D perhaps matches TRBD2 (5 bases). Germline CDR1 MNHEY, CDR2 SVGAGI. The CDR3 runs 15 residues. Trimming shortened V by 6 bases and J by 2 bases, and 14 bases separated the two germline ends. The CDR3 spells CASRYDLATYNEQFF. CDR3 bases: TGTGCCAGCAGATACGATCTAGCCACCTACAATGAGCAGTTCTTC.

On this clonotype: It may be a read error: a sequence one base away is much more abundant. This chain joins TRBV29-1 and TRBJ2-5; D may be TRBD1 (5 bases). Germline V lookup: CDR1 SQVTM, CDR2 ANQGSEA. The CDR3 is 12 residues long. The CDR3 protein is CSVLQGSEPQYF. CDR3 in DNA: TGCAGCGTTCTTCAGGGTTCAGAGCCCCAGTACTTC.

The CDR3 sequence: CASSSTRVLNQPQHF. CDR3 DNA sequence: TGTGCCAGCAGTTCCACTCGGGTTCTCAATCAGCCCCAGCATTTT. The chain carries TRBV6-4 and TRBJ1-5; D not resolved. Germline loops: CDR1 MRHNA, CDR2 SNTAGT. CDR3 length: 15 residues. Trimming left V 5 bases short and J 3 bases short, with 14 bases between.

The chain combines TRBV25-1 with TRBJ2-7; tentative D call: TRBD1 (6 bases). The V gene lost 10 bases and the J gene lost 2 bases, with 15 bases spanning the gap. The CDR3 loop spans 13 amino acids. CDR1 and CDR2 (germline): MGHDK, SYGVNS. The CDR3 DNA reads as TGTGCCACAGCAGGGGCGCAGGCCTACGAGCAGTACTTC. Its translation is CATAGAQAYEQYF.

The CDR3 is CASSPLAGGSDYEQYF. The CDR3 nucleotides are TGTGCCAGCAGTCCACTAGCGGGAGGGAGTGACTACGAGCAGTACTTC. This chain links TRBV28 with TRBJ2-7; 13 bases align to TRBD2. This CDR3 is 16 amino acids long. CDR1 MDHEN and CDR2 SYDVKM come from the germline V gene. V shed 5 bases, J shed 3 bases, and the junction held 7 bases outside the gene matches.